Listed here are 21 T cell receptor beta chains from one sample, sequenced in a study of cytomegalovirus exposure and HLA in healthy donors. Primers included in the PCR were 60 Vbeta and 13 Jbeta primers. TCRdb's table, derived via immunoSEQ multiplex PCR, lists solely in-frame clones and lacks some. The sample lists 100,000 to 150,000 clones, approximately 80% occurring once. The source material was PBMCs. The receptor source for this set is a man aged 25 to 45 in good health and CMV-seronegative.

The chain carries TRBV9 and TRBJ1-5; the match to TRBD1 covers 9 bases. V was clipped by 4 bases and J by 2 bases; unmatched bases: 7. CDR3 size: 16 residues. Per germline, CDR1 SGDLS and CDR2 YYNGEE. CDR3: CASSRTGGAGNQPQHF. The CDR3 DNA is TGTGCCAGCAGCCGTACAGGGGGCGCCGGCAATCAGCCCCAGCATTTT. Complete variable domain (other parts from reference TRBV9 and TRBJ1-5): DSGVTQTPKHLITATGQRVTLRCSPRSGDLSVYWYQQSLDQGLQFLIQYYNGEERAKGNILERFSAQQFPDLHSELNLSSLELGDSALYFCASSRTGGAGNQPQHFGDGTRLSIL.

This clone appeared a single time. This rearrangement joins TRBV6-5 to TRBJ1-1; D remains ambiguous. Between the trimmed V and J ends, which lost 4 bases and 0 bases, there was a span of 9 bases. This CDR3 is 14 amino acids long. The germline V gene encodes CDR1 MNHEY and CDR2 SVGAGI. The CDR3 DNA follows: TGTGCCAGCAGTTGGGCTGGGTTGAACACTGAAGCTTTCTTT. Encoded protein: CASSWAGLNTEAFF.

Here the CDR3 DNA reads TGCGCCAGCAGCTTGGAGGCAGGGTGGGAGACCCAGTACTTC. Translating it yields CASSLEAGWETQYF. The rearrangement joins TRBV5-1 to TRBJ2-5; possibly TRBD1 for D (5 bases). Looked up from germline, CDR1 is SGHRS and CDR2 is YFSETQ. Trimming cost V 0 bases and J 5 bases, with 11 bases left between them. CDR3 size: 14 residues.

The table lists this clone with a count of one. V usage is TRBV5-8 and J usage is TRBJ2-7, with 8 bases that match TRBD1. The CDR3 has 15 residues. The trim removed 0 bases at V and 5 bases at J, leaving 7 bases unmatched. CDR1 is SGHTS, CDR2 YDEGEE, per germline. Here the CDR3 reads CASSLVYPGGNEQYF. In DNA form, the CDR3 reads TGTGCCAGCAGCTTGGTGTATCCAGGGGGCAACGAGCAGTACTTC.

This clone was counted only a few times. The chain uses TRBV5-1 and TRBJ2-1; perhaps TRBD1 as D (6 bases). This CDR3 comprises 16 residues. Trimming took off 3 bases at V and 8 bases at J, with 21 bases between the two ends. Per germline, CDR1 SGHRS and CDR2 YFSETQ. The CDR3 coding sequence is TGCGCCAGCAGCTCCTTACTGGGGCAGGGGTGGGATGAGCAGTTCTTC. The encoded protein is CASSSLLGQGWDEQFF.

The chain employs TRBV28 and TRBJ1-5; a weak D match, TRBD1 (5 bases). Per the germline V gene, CDR1 is MDHEN and CDR2 is SYDVKM. V lost 3 bases to trimming and J lost 7 bases, with 10 bases between them. The CDR3 covers 13 residues. The CDR3 protein is CASSLAGGQPQHF. CDR3 sequence (DNA): TGTGCCAGCAGTTTGGCCGGGGGGCAGCCCCAGCATTTT.

The CDR3 loop is CASSQDNTGRYEQYF. Here the CDR3 DNA reads TGCGCCAGCAGCCAAGATAACACAGGACGGTACGAGCAGTACTTC. The V call is TRBV4-3, the J call TRBJ2-7, with D perhaps matching TRBD1 (5 bases). Germline CDR1 reads LGHNA; CDR2 reads YSLEER. Trimming took off 0 bases at V and 4 bases at J, with 13 bases between the two ends. This CDR3 contains 15 residues.

V gene TRBV30 combines with J gene TRBJ2-3, with 12 bases lining up with TRBD2. This CDR3 region has 14 residues. CDR1 and CDR2 from the germline V gene are GTSNPN and SVGIG (reference sequence). V was clipped by 5 bases and J by 5 bases; unmatched bases: 5. CDR3 sequence reads: CAWSTSGGLDTQYF. The CDR3 coding sequence is TGTGCCTGGTCTACTAGCGGGGGGTTAGATACGCAGTATTTT.

The chain carries TRBV11-2 and TRBJ2-1, with 12 bases aligning to TRBD2. The CDR3 length is 19 residues. The V gene's germline CDR1 is SGHAT and CDR2 FQNNGV. The ends lost 0 bases at V and 8 bases at J; junction bases unmatched: 14. In DNA form, the CDR3 reads TGTGCCAGCAGCTTAGACCCCCCATTTCTAGCGGGAGGGAGGGATGAGCAGTTCTTC. Protein sequence: CASSLDPPFLAGGRDEQFF.

This chain joins TRBV5-5 and TRBJ2-5; D uncertain. This CDR3 has 14 amino acids. Trimming took 4 bases from V and 4 from J, leaving 14 bases between them. Germline lookup yields CDR1 SGHKS and CDR2 YYEKEE (reference sequence). The chain's CDR3 is CASSLRVDPETQYF. CDR3 bases: TGTGCCAGCAGCCTACGGGTCGACCCAGAGACCCAGTACTTC.

This rearrangement joins TRBV5-1 to TRBJ1-4; TRBD1 agrees at 10 bases. The CDR3 totals 14 residues. The germline V gene encodes CDR1 SGHRS and CDR2 YFSETQ. V dropped 4 bases and J dropped 5; count of bases not matched to a gene: 2. In DNA form, the CDR3 reads TGCGCCAGCAGCGCGGACAGGGGGAATGAAAAACTGTTTTTT. This encodes CASSADRGNEKLFF.

The chain links TRBV5-1 to TRBJ2-7; 11 bases align to TRBD2. Germline V gene sequence: CDR1 SGHRS, CDR2 YFSETQ. This CDR3 is 14 amino acids long. Trimming cost V 7 bases and J 3 bases; bases outside gene matches: 6. This chain's CDR3 is CASGLTSGDYEQYF. CDR3 sequence (DNA): TGCGCCAGCGGACTGACTAGCGGGGACTACGAGCAGTACTTC.

J is TRBJ2-2 and V is TRBV6-5, with 9 bases that match TRBD1. The germline CDR1 and CDR2 sequences are MNHEY and SVGAGI. The CDR3 covers 14 residues. V was pared by 5 bases and J by 4 bases, with 2 bases of the junction left unmatched. CDR3 in DNA: TGTGCCAGCAGTAGACAGGGGGGCACCGGGGAGCTGTTTTTT. Its translation is CASSRQGGTGELFF.

This sequence joins TRBV27 and TRBJ2-5; 7 nucleotides align to TRBD2. The germline gives CDR1 MNHEY, CDR2 SMNVEV (reference sequence). CDR3 size: 14 residues. With V trimmed by 5 bases and J by 8 bases, 11 bases remained unmatched. The CDR3 sequence: CASSPSGGLSTQYF. The CDR3 DNA sequence: TGTGCCAGCAGTCCCTCGGGGGGACTTTCTACCCAGTACTTC.

Here the CDR3 reads CASSKTGGTEAFF. CDR3 sequence (DNA): TGTGCCAGCAGCAAGACAGGGGGCACTGAAGCTTTCTTT. The V and J genes are TRBV5-6 and TRBJ1-1, with 9 nucleotides matching TRBD1. With 4 bases clipped from V and 4 bases from J, the junction kept 2 bases outside the gene matches. Germline V lookup: CDR1 SGHDT, CDR2 YYEEEE. The CDR3 covers 13 residues.

V gene TRBV7-6 combines with J gene TRBJ2-1; TRBD2 matches at 8 bases. The CDR3 spans 15 residues. Germline-derived CDR1 and CDR2 are SGHVS and FNYEAQ. With 5 bases clipped from V and 4 bases from J, the junction kept 7 bases outside the gene matches. The CDR3 is CASSPLAGIYNEQFF. In DNA, the CDR3 is TGTGCCAGCAGCCCCCTAGCGGGTATATACAATGAGCAGTTCTTC.

The V and J genes are TRBV13 and TRBJ2-7; 7 positions match TRBD2. This CDR3 is built from 15 residues. Germline assignment: CDR1 PRHDT and CDR2 FYEKMQ (reference sequence). The trim removed 5 bases at V and 4 bases at J, leaving 11 bases unmatched. The CDR3 loop reads CASSPRGRGGYEQYF. Written as DNA, the CDR3 is TGTGCCAGCAGCCCTAGAGGGCGGGGAGGGTACGAGCAGTACTTC.

The CDR3 here is CAISDPQDSSQETQYF. DNA of the CDR3: TGTGCCATCAGTGATCCCCAAGACTCGTCCCAAGAGACCCAGTACTTC. The rearrangement uses TRBV10-3 and TRBJ2-5; D gene ambiguous. The CDR3 covers 16 residues. Germline V gene data show CDR1 as ENHRY and CDR2 as SYGVKD. V dropped 3 bases and J dropped 1 base, with 15 bases sitting between them.

This chain's CDR3 is CASSSPTGVGTEAFF. CDR3 DNA: TGTGCCAGCAGCTCCCCAACAGGGGTTGGCACTGAAGCTTTCTTT. The chain couples TRBV7-9 to TRBJ1-1, with 7 bases identical to TRBD1. Germline CDR1 reads SEHNR; CDR2 reads FQNEAQ (reference sequence). The CDR3 totals 15 residues. Trimming at V came to 4 bases and at J to 4 bases, leaving 9 bases not matched to a gene.

This chain connects TRBV7-9 to TRBJ2-1, with TRBD2 identical over 7 bases. The length of the CDR3 is 15 residues. Germline assignment: CDR1 SEHNR and CDR2 FQNEAQ (reference sequence). V shed 2 bases and J 4 bases; nucleotides not matched to a gene: 5. The CDR3 DNA sequence: TGTGCCAGCAGCTTAATCCTAGCGGCATACAATGAGCAGTTCTTC. Translating it yields CASSLILAAYNEQFF.

This clone occurred a few times. The chain combines TRBV25-1 with TRBJ2-7; maybe TRBD1 (6 bases). The V end was cut by 6 bases, the J end by 3 bases, with 12 bases between. The CDR3 is made up of 13 amino acids. The germline V gene has CDR1 MGHDK and CDR2 SYGVNS. The CDR3 nucleotides are TGTGCCAGCAGCTCACAGGGCTACTACGAGCAGTACTTC. Its protein is CASSSQGYYEQYF.